Below, one TCR beta chain is given with its context. Survey-level immunoSEQ sequencing profiled the TCR beta repertoire. Assay: immunoSEQ multiplex PCR; the TCRdb copy retains only in-frame clones and omits some. The sample lists some 70,000 clones; over 85% were seen once. This CDR3 is 13 amino acids long. In germline, CDR1 is SGHVS, CDR2 FQNEAQ. Trimming left V 5 bases short and J 5 bases short, with 12 bases between. Material for sequencing was PBMCs. This chain connects TRBV7-8 to TRBJ2-5, with TRBD2 as a possible D gene (6 bases). The receptor was isolated from a middle-aged man with rheumatoid arthritis. The CDR3 region is CASSRGGEETQYF. The DNA of the CDR3 is TGTGCCAGCAGCAGAGGCGGGGAGGAGACCCAGTACTTC. The variable domain in full, with the rest retrieved from reference TRBV7-8 and TRBJ2-5, is GAGVSQSPRYKVAKRGQDVALRCDPISGHVSLFWYQQALGQGPEFLTYFQNEAQLDKSGLPSDRFFAERPEGSVSTLKIQRTQQEDSAVYLCASSRGGEETQYFGPGTRLLVL.